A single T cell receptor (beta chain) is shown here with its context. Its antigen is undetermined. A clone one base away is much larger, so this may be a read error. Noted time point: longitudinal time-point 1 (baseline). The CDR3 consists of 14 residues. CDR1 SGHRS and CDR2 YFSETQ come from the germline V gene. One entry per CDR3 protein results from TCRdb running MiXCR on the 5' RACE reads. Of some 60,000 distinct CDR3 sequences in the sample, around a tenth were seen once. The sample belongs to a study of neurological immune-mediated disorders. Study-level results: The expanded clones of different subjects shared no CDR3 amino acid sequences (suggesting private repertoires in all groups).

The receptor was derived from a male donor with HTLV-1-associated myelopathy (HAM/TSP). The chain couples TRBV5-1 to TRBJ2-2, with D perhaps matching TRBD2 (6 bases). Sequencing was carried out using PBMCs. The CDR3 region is CASSLGGVTRELFF. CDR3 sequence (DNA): TGCGCCAGCAGCTTAGGAGGGGTCACCCGGGAGCTGTTTTTT.